Included here is one T cell receptor (beta chain) sequence, with context. The V end was cut by 4 bases, the J end by 0 bases, with 7 bases between. The CDR3 covers 15 residues. The germline V gene encodes CDR1 LGHDT and CDR2 YNNKEL (reference sequence). This record comes from a study of blood T cell repertoires in COVID-19. Across the study: Samples representing acute and convalescent COVID-19 were sourced from the United States, Italy and Spain.

Only in-frame clones appear in the TCRdb table, and some are missing; sequencing was by immunoSEQ multiplex PCR. The table lists under 150,000 clones, more than 80% of them singletons, with 8.8% in the top ten. The chain couples TRBV3-1 (or the pseudogene TRBV3-2) to TRBJ2-6; unclear D gene. Sequencing used peripheral blood. This receptor was identified in a woman of 80 years or more in a cohort sampled during active or convalescent COVID-19. CDR3 nucleotide sequence: TGTGCCAGCAGCCGACGACACTCTGGGGCCAACGTCCTGACTTTC. Amino acid sequence: CASSRRHSGANVLTF.